The following is a TCR beta chain sequence with its context. As defined, naive CD8 cells were CD45RO-negative and positively selected for CCR7, with terminally differentiated effector memory CD45RA+ cells excluded. This entry is derived from a study of shared clonotypes between healthy human individuals. Germline V gene lookup returns CDR1 SGHRS and CDR2 YFSETQ. The CDR3 is made up of 17 amino acids. V was shortened by 0 bases and J by 1 base, with 16 bases between the two germline ends. For every subset, genomic DNA was evenly distributed across several immunoSEQ plates. Only in-frame clones appear in the TCRdb table, and some are missing; sequencing was by immunoSEQ multiplex PCR. The data show hundreds of thousands of clones, with around 95% seen just once and about 0.11% held by the top ten.

The sequencing input was naive CD8+ T cells sorted from blood. This receptor was obtained from a woman aged 25 to 39 in good health. V gene TRBV5-1 combines with J gene TRBJ1-1; D possibly corresponds to TRBD1 (6 bases). The CDR3, as DNA: TGCGCCAGCAGCTTGGCGAACAGGGCAGGGTCGAACACTGAAGCTTTCTTT. This translates into CASSLANRAGSNTEAFF. Combining the CDR3 with reference TRBV5-1 and TRBJ1-1 gives the whole variable domain KAGVTQTPRYLIKTRGQQVTLSCSPISGHRSVSWYQQTPGQGLQFLFEYFSETQRNKGNFPGRFSGRQFSNSRSEMNVSTLELGDSALYLCASSLANRAGSNTEAFFGQGTRLTVV.